Following are 15 T cell receptor beta chains from one sample sequenced in a study of early T cells in non-severe SARS-CoV-2 infection. TCRdb fed the 5' RACE reads into MiXCR, producing one record per CDR3 protein. The data show about 27,000 distinct CDR3 sequences, 4.5% to 6% seen once. The sample was whole blood. The receptors were gathered from an adult who was a healthcare worker with PCR-confirmed SARS-CoV-2 infection or an uninfected control (not recorded which).

The V and J genes are TRBV7-2 and TRBJ1-3, with D perhaps TRBD1 (6 bases). V was shortened by 4 bases and J by 0 bases, with 16 bases between the two germline ends. The germline V gene encodes CDR1 SGHTA and CDR2 FQGNSA. The CDR3 is made up of 17 amino acids. CDR3 amino acids: CASSSLRGQGSGNTIYF. DNA of the CDR3: TGTGCCAGCAGCTCTCTTCGGGGGCAGGGCTCTGGAAACACCATATATTTT.

This clonotype was counted only a few times. This chain links TRBV7-2 with TRBJ1-1; 8 bases map to TRBD1. With V trimmed by 4 bases and J by 10 bases, 14 bases remained unmatched. Germline assignment: CDR1 SGHTA and CDR2 FQGNSA. CDR3 length equals 15 residues. CDR3 in DNA: TGTGCCAGCAGCTCAGGACAGGGCCCCGATTGGCGAGCTTTCTTT. Translation: CASSSGQGPDWRAFF.

This clonotype was recorded a few times. CDR3 coding DNA: TGTGCCAGCAGACCAGGCGTAGGGGGCCACACAGATACGCAGTATTTT. Its protein is CASRPGVGGHTDTQYF. J is TRBJ2-3 and V is TRBV7-9; TRBD1 matches 7 bases. The CDR3 totals 16 residues. CDR1 SEHNR and CDR2 FQNEAQ come from the germline V gene (reference sequence). V lost 6 bases and J lost 2; bases outside the gene matches: 11.

Many counts were recorded for this clonotype. The chain is built from TRBV20-1 and TRBJ1-1; D is unresolved. Germline V gene data show CDR1 as DFQATT and CDR2 as SNEGSKA (reference sequence). With 7 bases removed from V and 4 bases from J, the gap between germline ends came to 10 bases. CDR3 length equals 11 residues. The CDR3 sequence: CSGSRPTEAFF. For the CDR3, the DNA is TGCAGTGGATCACGGCCCACTGAAGCTTTCTTT.

This CDR3 reads CASSQDGSHLSRGNTIYF. Here the CDR3 DNA reads TGTGCCAGCAGCCAAGATGGCAGTCATCTCTCTCGTGGAAACACCATATATTTT. J is TRBJ1-3 and V is TRBV4-2; the D is unclear. CDR3 size: 18 residues. From germline, CDR1 is LGHNA and CDR2 YNFKEQ. Trimming removed 0 bases from V and 3 bases from J, with 18 bases in between.

The chain employs TRBV11-2 and TRBJ2-2; D gene ambiguous. The CDR3 extends over 12 amino acids. The germline V gene has CDR1 SGHAT and CDR2 FQNNGV. Trimming removed 1 base at V and 7 bases at J, with 4 bases between. CDR3 sequence (DNA): TGTGCCAGCAGCTTAGTGGGCGGGGAGCTGTTTTTT. Amino acids: CASSLVGGELFF.

The chain couples TRBV4-2 to TRBJ2-1, with TRBD1 as a possible D gene (6 bases). The CDR3 is 14 residues long. Germline CDR1 reads LGHNA; CDR2 reads YNFKEQ. Trimming left V 0 bases short and J 9 bases short, with 12 bases between. CDR3 loop: CASSQDQGISEQFF. CDR3 nucleotides: TGTGCCAGCAGCCAAGATCAGGGGATTAGTGAGCAGTTCTTC.

At least ten counts were recorded for this clonotype. V is TRBV29-1 and J is TRBJ1-2, with D unresolved. CDR3 length: 12 amino acids. Trimming took off 4 bases at V and 8 bases at J, with 14 bases between the two ends. CDR1 is SQVTM and CDR2 is ANQGSEA in the germline V gene. The CDR3 here is CSVGGPAEGYTF. DNA of the CDR3: TGCAGCGTTGGAGGGCCCGCGGAGGGCTACACCTTC.

This clonotype has at least ten counts. V usage is TRBV9 and J usage is TRBJ1-3; D call uncertain. V shed 2 bases and J shed 1 base, with 7 bases lying between them. Germline lookup yields CDR1 SGDLS and CDR2 YYNGEE. There are 14 residues in the CDR3. Written as DNA, the CDR3 is TGTGCCAGCAGCGTTTGGGGTTCTGGAAACACCATATATTTT. Encoded protein: CASSVWGSGNTIYF.

This chain links TRBV7-9 with TRBJ1-1; perhaps TRBD1 as D (5 bases). The CDR3 consists of 15 residues. Trimming took 5 bases from V and 3 from J, leaving 16 bases between them. Looked up from germline, CDR1 is SEHNR and CDR2 is FQNEAQ (reference sequence). The CDR3 sequence: CASSPRGEGDTEAFF. The CDR3 bases are TGTGCCAGCAGCCCCCGGGGGGAGGGTGACACTGAAGCTTTCTTT.

There are many counts of this clonotype. The V gene is TRBV7-6, the J gene TRBJ1-6; D unclear. This CDR3 is built from 14 residues. Germline assignment: CDR1 SGHVS and CDR2 FNYEAQ. V was cut by 4 bases and J by 7 bases, with 11 bases left in between. As DNA, the CDR3 is TGTGCCAGCAGCTCCGGACGGTGGAATTCACCCCTCCACTTT. Translating gives CASSSGRWNSPLHF.

In its sample, this clonotype was seen many times. Relative to the germline gene, one junction end is altered; a read error may explain this. The chain uses TRBV7-6 and TRBJ1-2; unclear D gene. Germline V gene sequence: CDR1 SGHVS, CDR2 FNYEAQ. This CDR3 region has 11 residues. CDR3 bases: TGTGCCAGCAGCAAGGACGGCCGCATAGCCTTC. Amino acids: CASSKDGRIAF. The full variable domain, in which reference TRBV7-6 and TRBJ1-2 provide the parts outside the CDR3, is GAGVSQSPRYKVTKRGQDVALRCDPISGHVSLYWYRQALGQGPEFLTYFNYEAQQDKSGLPNDRFSAERPEGSISTLTIQRTEQRDSAMYRCASSKDGRIAFGSGTRLTVV.

This chain uses TRBV5-1 with TRBJ2-6; maybe TRBD2 (6 bases). V was clipped by 4 bases and J by 3 bases, with 20 bases between them. The CDR3 consists of 18 residues. Germline V gene lookup returns CDR1 SGHRS and CDR2 YFSETQ. DNA of the CDR3: TGCGCCAGCAGCCGTACCGGGACTGCCCGCGATGGGGCCAACGTCCTGACTTTC. Its translation: CASSRTGTARDGANVLTF.

A remark on this clonotype: Given a much more abundant clone one base away, this may be a read error. This chain connects TRBV7-9 to TRBJ2-3; 9 nucleotides align to TRBD2. The CDR3 runs 15 residues. With 5 bases clipped from V and 5 bases from J, the junction kept 8 bases outside the gene matches. Germline V gene lookup returns CDR1 SEHNR and CDR2 FQNEAQ (reference sequence). The CDR3 nucleotides are TGTGCCAGCAGCACCCGGACTAGCGAGCGAGATACGCAGTATTTT. It codes for CASSTRTSERDTQYF.

This clonotype was seen a few times. The J gene is TRBJ2-7, the V gene TRBV30; 9 bases match TRBD1. CDR3 length: 14 amino acids. The germline V gene has CDR1 GTSNPN and CDR2 SVGIG (reference sequence). Losses at the gene ends were 1 base for V and 5 bases for J; bases not matched to a gene: 6. The CDR3 loop reads CAWSDQQGADEQYF. DNA of the CDR3: TGTGCCTGGAGTGACCAACAGGGGGCCGACGAGCAGTACTTC.